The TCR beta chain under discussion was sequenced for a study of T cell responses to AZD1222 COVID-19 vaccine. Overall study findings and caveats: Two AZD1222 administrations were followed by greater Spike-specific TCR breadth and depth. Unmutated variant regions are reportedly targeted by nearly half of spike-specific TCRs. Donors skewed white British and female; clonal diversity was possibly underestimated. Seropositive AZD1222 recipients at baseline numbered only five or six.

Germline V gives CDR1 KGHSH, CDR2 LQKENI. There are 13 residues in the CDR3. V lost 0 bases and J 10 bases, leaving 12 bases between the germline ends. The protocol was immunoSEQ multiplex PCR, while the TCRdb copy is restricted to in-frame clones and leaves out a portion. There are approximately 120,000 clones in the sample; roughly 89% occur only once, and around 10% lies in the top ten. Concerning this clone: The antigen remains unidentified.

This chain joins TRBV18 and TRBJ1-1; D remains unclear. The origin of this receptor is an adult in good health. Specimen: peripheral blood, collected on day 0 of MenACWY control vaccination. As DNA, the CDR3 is TGTGCCAGCTCACCACCCTCCGCTCTGGGAGCTTTCTTT. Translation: CASSPPSALGAFF.